This is a list of T cell receptor beta chains from one sample in a study of post-analysis software for immune sequencing data. TCRdb itself ran the PCR reads through MiXCR, one entry per CDR3 protein. The sample includes 350,000 to 450,000 distinct CDR3 sequences, less than 40% seen only once; the top ten take roughly 12%. Sequencing input: blood. These receptors came from a girl aged 10 to 17 with multiple sclerosis. The CDR3 runs from the conserved cysteine through the conserved F or W. The order of the fields is clone size, J gene, D gene, V gene, CDR3 DNA, CDR3 protein. A D gene is named only where the DNA matches it firmly. Only some rows state a clone size, as once, few, many or a class for expanded clones.

abundance: .; j_gene: TRBJ2-5; d_gene: TRBD2; v_gene: TRBV10-3; CDR3nt: TGTGCCAGCAGCGTAAATTGGGGAGGGGAGACCCAGTACTTC; CDR3aa: CASSVNWGGETQYF
abundance: few; j_gene: TRBJ2-7; d_gene: .; v_gene: TRBV20-1; CDR3nt: TGCAGTGCTAGAGACCATCGGGGGCGCTCCTACGAGCAGTACTTC; CDR3aa: CSARDHRGRSYEQYF
abundance: few; j_gene: TRBJ1-2; d_gene: .; v_gene: TRBV20-1; CDR3nt: TGCAGTGCTAGAACTCAGCCATCCTATGGCTACACCTTC; CDR3aa: CSARTQPSYGYTF
abundance: .; j_gene: TRBJ1-5; d_gene: .; v_gene: TRBV27; CDR3nt: TGTGCCAGCAGTCCCCGCGGTGGGGATAGCAATCAGCCCCAGCATTTT; CDR3aa: CASSPRGGDSNQPQHF
abundance: .; j_gene: TRBJ2-1; d_gene: TRBD2; v_gene: TRBV7-2; CDR3nt: TGTGCCAGCAGCTTAGGGGGGGGCGGGGGGCCCTCCGATGAGCAGTTCTTC; CDR3aa: CASSLGGGGGPSDEQFF
abundance: few; j_gene: TRBJ2-5; d_gene: .; v_gene: TRBV29-1; CDR3nt: TGCAGCACTTTAGGGGGGGGAGGCGGAGAGACCCAGTACTTC; CDR3aa: CSTLGGGGGETQYF
abundance: .; j_gene: TRBJ2-3; d_gene: TRBD2; v_gene: TRBV28; CDR3nt: TGTGCCAGCAGTTCCCCTAGCGGGGGGGCCAAAAGGAAGCGTCAAGATACGCAGTATTTT; CDR3aa: CASSSPSGGAKRKRQDTQYF
abundance: .; j_gene: TRBJ2-2; d_gene: .; v_gene: TRBV25-1; CDR3nt: TGTGCCAGCACTCACCTCACCGGGGAGCTGTTTTTT; CDR3aa: CASTHLTGELFF
abundance: .; j_gene: TRBJ1-2; d_gene: .; v_gene: TRBV7-9; CDR3nt: TGTGCCAGCAGCTTAGAAGGAGGGAGAGGCCACACCTTC; CDR3aa: CASSLEGGRGHTF
abundance: few; j_gene: TRBJ2-3; d_gene: .; v_gene: TRBV4-3; CDR3nt: TGCGCCAGCAGCCAAGAATTTTCCGGCTACACAGATACGCAGTATTTT; CDR3aa: CASSQEFSGYTDTQYF
abundance: .; j_gene: TRBJ1-5; d_gene: TRBD1; v_gene: TRBV12-3/TRBV12-4; CDR3nt: TGTGCCAGCAGTGCATCGGACAGGGATAGCAATCAGCCCCAGCATTTT; CDR3aa: CASSASDRDSNQPQHF
abundance: .; j_gene: TRBJ2-1; d_gene: TRBD2; v_gene: TRBV20-1; CDR3nt: TGCAGTGCTATAAGGCGAGCGGGGGGGAGTCATGAGCAGTTCTTC; CDR3aa: CSAIRRAGGSHEQFF
abundance: .; j_gene: TRBJ2-1; d_gene: .; v_gene: TRBV5-6; CDR3nt: TGTGCCAGCAGCTTATATCTGGGACCGCGTTTTTATGAGCAGTTCTTC; CDR3aa: CASSLYLGPRFYEQFF
abundance: .; j_gene: TRBJ2-5; d_gene: .; v_gene: TRBV6-5; CDR3nt: TGTGCCAGCAGTTCCGACGGAACCCAAGAGACCCAGTACTTC; CDR3aa: CASSSDGTQETQYF
abundance: .; j_gene: TRBJ1-1; d_gene: .; v_gene: TRBV28; CDR3nt: TGTGCCAGCAGGTCAGGGAACCCTCCTGAAGCTTTCTTT; CDR3aa: CASRSGNPPEAFF
abundance: .; j_gene: TRBJ2-3; d_gene: TRBD2; v_gene: TRBV5-1; CDR3nt: TGCGCCAGCAGCCCCGGACTAGCGGGGGTACCCACAGATACGCAGTATTTT; CDR3aa: CASSPGLAGVPTDTQYF
abundance: .; j_gene: TRBJ2-7; d_gene: TRBD1; v_gene: TRBV29-1; CDR3nt: TGCAGCGGAGGACAGGTTCCCTACGAGCAGTACTTC; CDR3aa: CSGGQVPYEQYF
abundance: few; j_gene: TRBJ1-5; d_gene: .; v_gene: TRBV15; CDR3nt: TGTGCCACCAGCGCGGACAGATCTTATCAGCCCCAGCATTTT; CDR3aa: CATSADRSYQPQHF
abundance: few; j_gene: TRBJ2-7; d_gene: .; v_gene: TRBV15; CDR3nt: TGTGCCACCAGCAGAGGGCAGGGCCTGTACGAGCAGTACTTC; CDR3aa: CATSRGQGLYEQYF
abundance: .; j_gene: TRBJ1-4; d_gene: .; v_gene: TRBV10-3; CDR3nt: TGTGCCATCAGTGAACGAGGAAATAGTGAAAAACTGTTTTTT; CDR3aa: CAISERGNSEKLFF
abundance: .; j_gene: TRBJ2-2; d_gene: .; v_gene: TRBV6-2/TRBV6-3; CDR3nt: TGTGCCAGCAGTTACATGGCCGGGGAGCTGTTTTTT; CDR3aa: CASSYMAGELFF
abundance: few; j_gene: TRBJ2-1; d_gene: .; v_gene: TRBV6-5; CDR3nt: TGTGCCAGCAGTCTGGACGGGACCCAGTTCTTC; CDR3aa: CASSLDGTQFF
abundance: few; j_gene: TRBJ2-5; d_gene: TRBD1; v_gene: TRBV7-2; CDR3nt: TGTGCCAGCAGCTTCGACAGGGCCCAGACCCAGTACTTC; CDR3aa: CASSFDRAQTQYF
abundance: .; j_gene: TRBJ1-2; d_gene: .; v_gene: TRBV5-5; CDR3nt: TGTGCCAGCAGCCTGGGCCCCAGGGAGAACTATGGCTACACCTTC; CDR3aa: CASSLGPRENYGYTF
abundance: .; j_gene: TRBJ2-7; d_gene: .; v_gene: TRBV4-1; CDR3nt: TGCGCCAGCAGCCAAGTAGATGGAACAGCGAGCTCCTACGAGCAGTACTTC; CDR3aa: CASSQVDGTASSYEQYF
abundance: .; j_gene: TRBJ1-2; d_gene: TRBD1; v_gene: TRBV3-1; CDR3nt: TGTGCCAGCAGCCAAAATACAGGGGGCGGCTACACCTTC; CDR3aa: CASSQNTGGGYTF
abundance: few; j_gene: TRBJ2-3; d_gene: TRBD2; v_gene: TRBV27; CDR3nt: TGTGCCAGCACTAGCGGGGGGGCCCTAGATACGCAGTATTTT; CDR3aa: CASTSGGALDTQYF
abundance: few; j_gene: TRBJ2-3; d_gene: .; v_gene: TRBV27; CDR3nt: TGTGCCAGCAGTAGCGGACTGGGCGCGCGAGCACAAAATACGCAGTATTTT; CDR3aa: CASSSGLGARAQNTQYF
abundance: .; j_gene: TRBJ2-1; d_gene: TRBD2; v_gene: TRBV12-3/TRBV12-4; CDR3nt: TGTGCCAGCAGTTTTCGTGGCGGGGGAGGGTATGAGCAGTTCTTC; CDR3aa: CASSFRGGGGYEQFF
abundance: .; j_gene: TRBJ1-6; d_gene: .; v_gene: TRBV28; CDR3nt: TGTGCCAGCAGTATGCAACGAGGCATGGATAATTCACCCCTCCACTTT; CDR3aa: CASSMQRGMDNSPLHF
abundance: .; j_gene: TRBJ1-2; d_gene: TRBD1; v_gene: TRBV7-2; CDR3nt: TGTGCCAGCAGCTCGAAACAGGGGTTAGGTGGCTACACCTTC; CDR3aa: CASSSKQGLGGYTF
abundance: .; j_gene: TRBJ2-7; d_gene: TRBD1; v_gene: TRBV4-1; CDR3nt: TGCGCCAGCAGCCCGCGAGGGGACAGCTCCTACGAGCAGTACTTC; CDR3aa: CASSPRGDSSYEQYF
abundance: .; j_gene: TRBJ2-5; d_gene: TRBD2; v_gene: TRBV11-2; CDR3nt: TGTGCCAGCAGCTTGGCGGGGGGGCCTGGGGAGACCCAGTACTTC; CDR3aa: CASSLAGGPGETQYF
abundance: .; j_gene: TRBJ2-1; d_gene: TRBD2; v_gene: TRBV12-3/TRBV12-4; CDR3nt: TGTGCCAGCAGCCGGGAGACTAGCGGCAATGAGCAGTTCTTC; CDR3aa: CASSRETSGNEQFF
abundance: few; j_gene: TRBJ2-7; d_gene: .; v_gene: TRBV7-3; CDR3nt: TGTGCCAGCAGCCCAACCCCCCAGAGCGAGCAGTACTTC; CDR3aa: CASSPTPQSEQYF
abundance: few; j_gene: TRBJ2-1; d_gene: TRBD2; v_gene: TRBV5-1; CDR3nt: TGCGCCAGCAGCCCGATTTACCGACTAGCGGGGGCATACAATGAGCAGTTCTTC; CDR3aa: CASSPIYRLAGAYNEQFF
abundance: .; j_gene: TRBJ2-7; d_gene: TRBD1; v_gene: TRBV6-5; CDR3nt: TGTGCCAGCAGTTACTTTCAGGGGGCTACCTACGAGCAGTACTTC; CDR3aa: CASSYFQGATYEQYF
abundance: few; j_gene: TRBJ2-4; d_gene: .; v_gene: TRBV30; CDR3nt: TGTGCCTGGAGTGTAATGAGTAGGGTGCACATTCAGTACTTC; CDR3aa: CAWSVMSRVHIQYF
abundance: once; j_gene: TRBJ2-1; d_gene: .; v_gene: TRBV15; CDR3nt: TGTGCCACGCGATACGGGACTCAACAACTCAATGAGCAGTTCTTC; CDR3aa: CATRYGTQQLNEQFF
abundance: .; j_gene: TRBJ2-1; d_gene: .; v_gene: TRBV7-8; CDR3nt: TGTGCCAGCAGCTTAGTAGAGAACACTGAGCAGTTCTTC; CDR3aa: CASSLVENTEQFF
abundance: .; j_gene: TRBJ1-2; d_gene: TRBD1; v_gene: TRBV7-2; CDR3nt: TGTGCCAGCAGCTTAGCGATAATACAGGGGGCGAACGACTATGGCTACACCTTC; CDR3aa: CASSLAIIQGANDYGYTF
abundance: .; j_gene: TRBJ1-6; d_gene: TRBD1; v_gene: TRBV4-1; CDR3nt: TGCGCCAGCAGCCAAGATAGGGGGCTTTCACCCCTCCACTTT; CDR3aa: CASSQDRGLSPLHF
abundance: .; j_gene: TRBJ2-5; d_gene: .; v_gene: TRBV6-5; CDR3nt: TGTGCCAGCAGTCAAGGTGGGGCCGGTGAGACCCAGTACTTC; CDR3aa: CASSQGGAGETQYF
abundance: .; j_gene: TRBJ2-3; d_gene: TRBD1; v_gene: TRBV12-3/TRBV12-4; CDR3nt: TGTGCCGGCAGTGGACAGGGGGGATATACGCAGTATTTT; CDR3aa: CAGSGQGGYTQYF
abundance: few; j_gene: TRBJ2-1; d_gene: TRBD1; v_gene: TRBV10-3; CDR3nt: TGTGCCATCAGTGAGTCGACCGGGACAGGGAGGAATGAGCAGTTCTTC; CDR3aa: CAISESTGTGRNEQFF
abundance: .; j_gene: TRBJ2-7; d_gene: TRBD2; v_gene: TRBV14; CDR3nt: TGTGCCAGCAGCCACCGGACTAGCGGATCACCGCTCTACGAGCAGTACTTC; CDR3aa: CASSHRTSGSPLYEQYF
abundance: .; j_gene: TRBJ2-1; d_gene: TRBD1; v_gene: TRBV4-1; CDR3nt: TGCGCCAGCAGCGGAGGGACAGGGGGCACGTTCTTC; CDR3aa: CASSGGTGGTFF
abundance: many; j_gene: TRBJ2-1; d_gene: .; v_gene: TRBV20-1; CDR3nt: TGCAGTGCTAGAGATCCCCTGATGGATGAGCAGTTCTTC; CDR3aa: CSARDPLMDEQFF
abundance: .; j_gene: TRBJ2-1; d_gene: .; v_gene: TRBV7-2; CDR3nt: TGTGCCAGCAGCTTAGGCCTAACCTACAATGAGCAGTTCTTC; CDR3aa: CASSLGLTYNEQFF
abundance: many; j_gene: TRBJ1-6; d_gene: .; v_gene: TRBV4-3; CDR3nt: TGCGCCAGCAGCCAAGATTTCAAGGAAGTCTCACCCCTCCACTTT; CDR3aa: CASSQDFKEVSPLHF
abundance: few; j_gene: TRBJ2-1; d_gene: .; v_gene: TRBV29-1; CDR3nt: TGCAGCGTTGTGGACCACAATGAGCAGTTCTTC; CDR3aa: CSVVDHNEQFF
abundance: few; j_gene: TRBJ2-5; d_gene: .; v_gene: TRBV12-3/TRBV12-4; CDR3nt: TGTGCCAGCAGTTTAGGGATAGCTATCCAAGAGACCCAGTACTTC; CDR3aa: CASSLGIAIQETQYF